The 15 T cell receptor beta chains below all came from one sample that was sequenced in a study of metastatic and nonmetastatic thyroid tumors (dated by TCRdb to the early 2020s). The receptor library was made with PCR. Instrument used: Illumina HiSeq 4000. TCRdb itself trimmed the public reads at Q25 with fastp, ran MiXCR and retained productive beta chains. The sample table contains almost 9,500 clones; only one count was recorded for less than 30% of them. The biggest ten clones account for over 20% of the sample. No patient had received any treatment before thyroid surgery. Input material: tumor tissue. All receptors derive from a female donor with papillary thyroid cancer or a benign thyroid nodule (not recorded which). Some clones in this sample may be carry-over from other donors' samples.

The V and J genes are TRBV12-3 or TRBV12-4 and TRBJ2-1; 9 bases map to TRBD1. The J segment lost 8 bases and the V segment lost 3 bases, leaving 2 bases of the junction unmatched. CDR3 length equals 13 residues. The CDR3 nucleotides are TGTGCCAGCAGTTTGGGACAGGGCTATGAGCAGTTCTTC. This gives the protein CASSLGQGYEQFF.

This clone has a handful of counts. The rearrangement uses TRBV6-2 or TRBV6-3 and TRBJ2-7; D call uncertain. V shed 7 bases and J shed 2 bases, with 18 bases lying between them. The CDR3 spans 15 residues. Germline V gene lookup returns CDR1 MNHEY and CDR2 SVGEGT. CDR3: CASTKIPDQAYEQYF. The CDR3 DNA reads TGTGCCAGCACCAAAATTCCGGATCAAGCCTACGAGCAGTACTTC.

This clone appeared a few times. The chain links TRBV19 to TRBJ2-7; D uncertain. The CDR3 totals 12 residues. V gave up 9 bases and J gave up 4 bases, with 13 bases separating them. The germline V gene encodes CDR1 LNHDA and CDR2 SQIVND (reference sequence). In DNA, the CDR3 is TGTGCCAGCAGTGACGTAAGTTACGAGCAGTACTTC. It codes for CASSDVSYEQYF.

The chain joins TRBV2 to TRBJ2-7; maybe TRBD1 (5 bases). The CDR3 length is 17 residues. From germline, CDR1 is SNHLY and CDR2 FYNNEI. V lost 5 bases and J 0 bases, leaving 20 bases between the germline ends. In nucleotides, the CDR3 is TGTGCCAGCAGTCCACTGTTCATGGCAGGGCCCTCCTACGAGCAGTACTTC. Translated: CASSPLFMAGPSYEQYF.

This clone occurred many times. This chain connects TRBV19 to TRBJ2-1; 13 bases align to TRBD2. The CDR3 contains 15 residues. V was clipped by 4 bases and J by 7 bases; unmatched bases: 4. Germline CDR1 reads LNHDA; CDR2 reads SQIVND (reference sequence). For the CDR3, the DNA is TGTGCCAGTAGTAGGACTAGCGGGAGTCGGAATGAGCAGTTCTTC. Protein: CASSRTSGSRNEQFF.

This clone was counted at least ten times. The rearrangement uses TRBV6-1 and TRBJ1-1, with 9 positions matching TRBD1. The V and J ends lost 4 bases and 8 bases, in that order; junction bases with no gene match: 11. Germline lookup yields CDR1 MNHNS and CDR2 SASEGT. The CDR3 loop spans 15 amino acids. CDR3 sequence: CASSAPWTGDSEAFF. As DNA, the CDR3 is TGTGCCAGCAGTGCCCCCTGGACAGGGGATTCGGAAGCTTTCTTT.

By share, this clone counts as medium-sized. The chain couples TRBV6-6 to TRBJ2-1; 12 positions agree with TRBD1. Germline V gene lookup returns CDR1 MNHNY and CDR2 SVGAGI (reference sequence). The V and J ends lost 4 bases and 7 bases, in that order; junction bases with no gene match: 8. The CDR3 has 16 amino acids. Here the CDR3 reads CASSSWGQGAQNEQFF. The CDR3 bases are TGTGCCAGCAGTTCATGGGGACAGGGGGCCCAAAATGAGCAGTTCTTC.

This clone was seen more than once but under ten times. J is TRBJ2-1 and V is TRBV12-3 or TRBV12-4; 8 positions match TRBD2. The ends lost 3 bases at V and 7 bases at J; junction bases unmatched: 5. The CDR3 has 14 residues. CDR3 DNA sequence: TGTGCCAGCAGTTTGGCGGGGGGTTCTAATGAGCAGTTCTTC. As protein: CASSLAGGSNEQFF.

This clone came up many times. The chain carries TRBV14 and TRBJ1-1; no definite D call. The CDR3 runs to 13 residues. Germline assignment: CDR1 SGHDN and CDR2 FVKESK. V lost 0 bases, J lost 8 bases, and 10 bases lay in between. CDR3: CASSQDYLAEAFF. The CDR3 DNA reads as TGTGCCAGCAGCCAAGATTATTTGGCAGAAGCTTTCTTT.

This clone was detected only once. The V gene is TRBV7-9, the J gene TRBJ2-5; TRBD2 aligns across 9 bases. CDR1 is SEHNR and CDR2 is FQNEAQ in the germline V gene (reference sequence). V was clipped by 5 bases and J by 5 bases; unmatched bases: 3. CDR3 length: 13 amino acids. CDR3 protein: CASSLGLAETQYF. For the CDR3, the DNA is TGTGCCAGCAGCCTCGGACTAGCGGAGACCCAGTACTTC. The complete variable domain, with remaining parts taken from reference TRBV7-9 and TRBJ2-5, reads DTGVSQNPRHKITKRGQNVTFRCDPISEHNRLYWYRQTLGQGPEFLTYFQNEAQLEKSRLLSDRFSAERPKGSFSTLEIQRTEQGDSAMYLCASSLGLAETQYFGPGTRLLVL.

The rearrangement uses TRBV12-3 or TRBV12-4 and TRBJ2-5, with D uncertain. The CDR3 consists of 13 residues. V lost 3 bases to trimming and J lost 0 bases, with 5 bases between them. CDR3 loop: CASSFVNQETQYF. The CDR3, as DNA: TGTGCCAGCAGTTTTGTGAACCAAGAGACCCAGTACTTC.

Within the sample, this clone is medium-sized (0.01 to 0.1%). The chain is built from TRBV6-1 and TRBJ1-2, with a weak D call TRBD1 (6 bases). Germline V lookup: CDR1 MNHNS, CDR2 SASEGT. This CDR3 is built from 13 residues. V lost 6 bases to trimming and J lost 5 bases, with 13 bases between them. The DNA for the CDR3 is TGTGCCAGCAGGTCCGGGACACTTTATGGCTACACCTTC. It encodes CASRSGTLYGYTF.

This clone turned up a few times. The CDR3 is CASSYGSGYAFF. In DNA, the CDR3 is TGTGCCAGCAGTTATGGTTCAGGGTACGCTTTCTTT. The chain links TRBV28 to TRBJ1-1; perhaps TRBD1 as D (5 bases). CDR1 and CDR2 from the germline V gene are MDHEN and SYDVKM. CDR3 size: 12 residues. Trimming cost V 4 bases and J 11 bases, with 14 bases left between them.

The sample holds a few counts of this clone. The V and J genes are TRBV6-1 and TRBJ1-2, with D uncertain. Per the germline V gene, CDR1 is MNHNS and CDR2 is SASEGT. Trimming took 0 bases from V and 7 from J, leaving 3 bases between them. This CDR3 is 11 amino acids long. The CDR3 sequence: CASSEAGGYTF. DNA of the CDR3: TGTGCCAGCAGTGAAGCAGGTGGCTACACCTTC.

J is TRBJ1-4 and V is TRBV4-2; the D is unclear. Germline-derived CDR1 and CDR2 are LGHNA and YNFKEQ. The CDR3 has 15 residues. Trimming stripped 3 bases from V and 5 bases from J, with 13 bases between. CDR3 in amino acids: CASSQHREMNEKLFF. CDR3 coding DNA: TGTGCCAGCAGCCAGCACCGGGAGATGAATGAAAAACTGTTTTTT.